Below, 24 T cell receptor beta chains from the same sample are listed, as sequenced in a study of T cell responses to AZD1222 COVID-19 vaccine. The table came from immunoSEQ multiplex PCR; TCRdb's copy has only in-frame clones and leaves some out. This sample has approximately 85,000 clones, with approximately 86% found just once. Sequencing was performed on peripheral blood, taken on day 0 of AZD1222 vaccination. The receptors were gathered from an adult in good health.

This clone came up a few times. The chain links TRBV5-1 to TRBJ2-5; D possibly corresponds to TRBD1 (5 bases). The CDR3 runs 15 residues. Germline V gene sequence: CDR1 SGHRS, CDR2 YFSETQ. Trimming took 0 bases from V and 5 from J, leaving 14 bases between them. CDR3 protein: CASSLGMGRVETQYF. CDR3 sequence (DNA): TGCGCCAGCAGCTTGGGTATGGGCAGGGTTGAGACCCAGTACTTC.

This chain connects TRBV3-1 (or the pseudogene TRBV3-2) to TRBJ2-1; D ambiguous. This CDR3 has 12 amino acids. The germline CDR1 and CDR2 sequences are LGHDT and YNNKEL (reference sequence). Trimming left V 1 base short and J 10 bases short, with 8 bases between. The CDR3 sequence: CASSQGLREQFF. In nucleotides, the CDR3 is TGTGCCAGCAGCCAAGGTTTGAGAGAGCAGTTCTTC.

The rearrangement uses TRBV29-1 and TRBJ1-2, with D unclear. V dropped 4 bases and J dropped 5 bases, with 17 bases sitting between them. This CDR3 is 14 amino acids long. The germline gives CDR1 SQVTM, CDR2 ANQGSEA. The CDR3 loop is CSVVLRTREYGYTF. The CDR3 DNA reads as TGCAGCGTTGTGCTGAGGACGCGAGAGTATGGCTACACCTTC. Looking up the rest from reference TRBV29-1 and TRBJ1-2 gives the full variable domain: SAVISQKPSRDICQRGTSLTIQCQVDSQVTMMFWYRQQPGQSLTLIATANQGSEATYESGFVIDKFPISRPNLTFSTLTVSNMSPEDSSIYLCSVVLRTREYGYTFGSGTRLTVV.

V gene TRBV7-2 combines with J gene TRBJ2-2; 7 nucleotides line up with TRBD2. V lost 2 bases to trimming and J lost 3 bases; unmatched junction nucleotides: 9. The CDR3 spans 17 residues. In germline, CDR1 is SGHTA, CDR2 FQGNSA. Here the CDR3 reads CASSLFRTGGYTGELFF. The DNA of the CDR3 is TGTGCCAGCAGCTTATTTAGAACGGGAGGTTACACCGGGGAGCTGTTTTTT.

The rearrangement uses TRBV7-2 and TRBJ2-4; D not resolved. V lost 1 base and J 8 bases, leaving 12 bases between the germline ends. Germline V gene lookup returns CDR1 SGHTA and CDR2 FQGNSA. The CDR3 extends over 14 amino acids. CDR3 residues: CASSLGFSLHIQYF. Written as DNA, the CDR3 is TGTGCCAGCAGCTTAGGGTTTAGCTTACACATTCAGTACTTC.

The chain is built from TRBV7-2 and TRBJ1-5; maybe TRBD1 (5 bases). This CDR3 is 13 amino acids long. Trimming stripped 1 base from V and 5 bases from J, with 6 bases between. The germline V gene has CDR1 SGHTA and CDR2 FQGNSA. The DNA of the CDR3 is TGTGCCAGCAGCTTAGGCAGGGATCAGCCCCAGCATTTT. Translating it yields CASSLGRDQPQHF.

The V gene is TRBV19, the J gene TRBJ2-7; TRBD2 is a possible D gene (5 bases). Germline CDR1 LNHDA, CDR2 SQIVND (reference sequence). Trimming stripped 4 bases from V and 2 bases from J, with 6 bases between. The CDR3 spans 12 residues. DNA for the CDR3: TGTGCCAGTAGTAACGGGGCCTACGAGCAGTACTTC. Amino acids: CASSNGAYEQYF.

The genes are TRBV5-4 and TRBJ2-7; 9 bases are a match to TRBD2. The germline gives CDR1 SGHNT, CDR2 YYREEE (reference sequence). V shed 3 bases, J shed 5 bases, and the junction held 9 bases outside the gene matches. This CDR3 is 15 amino acids long. CDR3 region: CASSSLAGVEDEQYF. CDR3 sequence (DNA): TGTGCCAGCAGCTCATTAGCGGGAGTAGAGGACGAGCAGTACTTC.

This chain links TRBV6-5 with TRBJ1-3; D is unresolved. This CDR3 comprises 13 residues. Germline CDR1 MNHEY, CDR2 SVGAGI. V was cut by 2 bases and J by 0 bases, with 2 bases left in between. CDR3 protein: CASSYNSGNTIYF. The CDR3 DNA is TGTGCCAGCAGTTACAACTCTGGAAACACCATATATTTT.

This clone was observed once. J is TRBJ2-3 and V is TRBV7-6, with 9 nucleotides matching TRBD1. Per germline, CDR1 SGHVS and CDR2 FNYEAQ. The CDR3 has 15 residues. V lost 5 bases, J lost 6 bases, and 9 bases stayed unmatched. CDR3 loop: CASSPRTGGIDTQYF. CDR3 bases: TGTGCCAGCAGCCCCCGCACAGGGGGCATCGATACGCAGTATTTT.

The chain joins TRBV15 to TRBJ1-2; possibly TRBD1 for D (6 bases). Germline V CDR1 and CDR2: LNHNV, YYDKDF (reference sequence). The CDR3 consists of 14 residues. V was cut by 3 bases and J by 4 bases, with 12 bases left in between. Written as DNA, the CDR3 is TGTGCCACCAGCAGCCTAGGACAGTCCTATGGCTACACCTTC. It translates to CATSSLGQSYGYTF.

CDR3 protein: CASSYGQYNSPLHF. For the CDR3, the DNA is TGTGCCAGCAGTTACGGACAATATAATTCACCCCTCCACTTT. The chain links TRBV7-2 to TRBJ1-6; a weak D match, TRBD1 (5 bases). Between the trimmed V and J ends, which lost 6 bases and 4 bases, there was a span of 10 bases. Germline values: CDR1 SGHTA, CDR2 FQGNSA. This CDR3 region has 14 residues.

This chain connects TRBV3-1 (or the pseudogene TRBV3-2) to TRBJ2-7; no definite D call. CDR3 length equals 14 residues. Trimming shortened V by 1 base and J by 4 bases, and 11 bases separated the two germline ends. Germline-derived CDR1 and CDR2 are LGHDT and YNNKEL (reference sequence). CDR3 amino acids: CASSQALGRYEQYF. The CDR3 bases are TGTGCCAGCAGCCAAGCTTTAGGGCGATACGAGCAGTACTTC.

This rearrangement joins TRBV6-5 to TRBJ1-4; TRBD1 matches 7 bases. Germline V gene lookup returns CDR1 MNHEY and CDR2 SVGAGI. This CDR3 has 15 residues. With V trimmed by 6 bases and J by 7 bases, 11 bases remained unmatched. Here the CDR3 DNA reads TGTGCCAGCAGCAAACAGGGACAGAGGGTTGAAAAACTGTTTTTT. Protein product: CASSKQGQRVEKLFF.

The V call is TRBV4-1, the J call TRBJ1-4; D is unresolved. V lost 1 base and J lost 8, with 11 bases in between. CDR3 length: 14 residues. Germline-derived CDR1 and CDR2 are MGHRA and YSYEKL. In nucleotides, the CDR3 is TGCGCCAGCAGCCAAGTTGTGGGCAGCGAAAAACTGTTTTTT. This translates into CASSQVVGSEKLFF.

This clone was seen a few times. The J gene is TRBJ1-4, the V gene TRBV5-4, with unresolved D. The V gene lost 6 bases and the J gene lost 10 bases, with 13 bases spanning the gap. CDR1 and CDR2 from the germline V gene are SGHNT and YYREEE (reference sequence). This CDR3 has 12 residues. The CDR3 protein is CASTSNGRKLFF. CDR3 nucleotides: TGTGCCAGCACCTCGAATGGGAGAAAACTGTTTTTT.

The gene calls are TRBV7-2 and TRBJ1-2; D is possibly TRBD1 (6 bases). The V and J ends lost 2 bases and 5 bases respectively, with 6 bases between them. Looked up from germline, CDR1 is SGHTA and CDR2 is FQGNSA. The CDR3 has 12 residues. The CDR3 spells CASSLTGYGYTF. The CDR3 region has the DNA TGTGCCAGCAGCTTAACAGGGTATGGCTACACCTTC.

CDR3 in amino acids: CASSLTVAGNTIYF. The DNA for the CDR3 is TGCGCCAGCAGTCTGACAGTAGCTGGAAACACCATATATTTT. The chain employs TRBV4-3 and TRBJ1-3; D is possibly TRBD1 (5 bases). The length of the CDR3 is 14 residues. Trimming cost V 6 bases and J 2 bases, with 11 bases left between them. Per the germline V gene, CDR1 is LGHNA and CDR2 is YSLEER.

The chain carries TRBV9 and TRBJ1-5, with 7 bases matching TRBD1. This CDR3 is 15 amino acids long. V lost 4 bases to trimming and J lost 2 bases; unmatched junction nucleotides: 6. CDR1 is SGDLS and CDR2 is YYNGEE in the germline V gene. CDR3 protein: CASSPGGGGNQPQHF. The CDR3 bases are TGTGCCAGCAGCCCAGGGGGGGGCGGCAATCAGCCCCAGCATTTT.

The chain has TRBV5-6 and TRBJ1-2; D is unclear. The CDR3 is 15 residues long. Germline loops: CDR1 SGHDT, CDR2 YYEEEE. The V gene lost 4 bases and the J gene lost 3 bases, with 16 bases spanning the gap. Here the CDR3 reads CASSLIRREDYGYTF. The CDR3 DNA reads TGTGCCAGCAGCCTGATCAGGAGGGAGGACTATGGCTACACCTTC.

The rearrangement links TRBV29-1 to TRBJ1-2; tentative D call: TRBD1 (5 bases). V lost 2 bases to trimming and J lost 8 bases, with 9 bases between them. The CDR3 has 11 residues. CDR1 is SQVTM and CDR2 is ANQGSEA in the germline V gene. The CDR3 loop is CSVEQGQGYTF. The CDR3 region has the DNA TGCAGCGTTGAACAGGGTCAAGGCTACACCTTC.

The rearrangement uses TRBV18 and TRBJ2-1; 8 positions agree with TRBD1. The CDR3 has 16 amino acids. CDR1 and CDR2 (germline): KGHSH, LQKENI. The junction had 6 bases not matched to a gene; V was cut back by 3 bases and J by 2 bases. The CDR3 sequence: CASSPDRVVTYNEQFF. The CDR3 bases are TGTGCCAGCTCACCGGACAGGGTGGTAACCTACAATGAGCAGTTCTTC.

This clone was found a few times. This chain uses TRBV5-4 with TRBJ2-3, with 12 bases that match TRBD1. V trimming: 5 bases; J trimming: 4 bases; junction bases outside the gene matches: 8. This CDR3 comprises 16 residues. CDR1 is SGHNT, CDR2 YYREEE, per germline (reference sequence). CDR3 protein: CASSSGTGGRADTQYF. CDR3 nucleotides: TGTGCCAGCAGTTCCGGGACAGGGGGCAGGGCAGATACGCAGTATTTT.

CDR3 loop: CAISETTSGNTIYF. In nucleotides, the CDR3 is TGTGCCATCAGTGAGACTACCTCTGGAAACACCATATATTTT. This chain links TRBV10-3 with TRBJ1-3, with D uncertain. Germline lookup yields CDR1 ENHRY and CDR2 SYGVKD. The V end lost 2 bases, the J end lost 0 bases, and 5 bases lay between the germline ends. CDR3 length equals 14 residues.